These 16 T cell receptor beta chains came from one sample sequenced in a study of shared clonotypes between healthy human individuals. Sequencing was performed with immunoSEQ multiplex PCR; in TCRdb, only in-frame clones are kept and a portion is missing. The sample consists of fewer than 3 million clones, less than 95% of them appearing once. The sample consisted of naive CD4+ T cells from PBMCs. Subset of the sample: CD45RA+ positively selected. The receptor source for this set is a man aged 18-30 years in good health. Some clones in this sample may be carry-over from other donors' samples.

In the case of this clone: Other DNA sequences of this sample code for an identical CDR3. The rearrangement links TRBV10-3 to TRBJ2-3; 11 bases fit TRBD2. The CDR3 loop spans 16 amino acids. Trimming took 4 bases from V and 0 from J; bases not matched to a gene: 3. From germline, CDR1 is ENHRY and CDR2 SYGVKD. The CDR3 protein is CAISAGTSGSTDTQYF. The CDR3 region has the DNA TGTGCCATCAGTGCCGGGACTAGCGGTAGCACAGATACGCAGTATTTT.

This sequence joins TRBV6-1 and TRBJ1-5; 7 nucleotides match TRBD1. This CDR3 has 13 amino acids. Germline-derived CDR1 and CDR2 are MNHNS and SASEGT. V lost 10 bases and J lost 1; bases outside the gene matches: 4. CDR3 bases: TGTGCCACCCGGGACAGAAGCAATCAGCCCCAGCATTTT. Its translation is CATRDRSNQPQHF.

A note on this clone: This specimen includes other DNA sequences encoding the same CDR3. J is TRBJ1-2 and V is TRBV30, with D perhaps matching TRBD1 (6 bases). Trimming left V 1 base short and J 1 base short, with 10 bases between. The CDR3 contains 14 residues. In germline, CDR1 is GTSNPN, CDR2 SVGIG (reference sequence). CDR3 in amino acids: CAWSGGGSNYGYTF. CDR3 coding DNA: TGTGCCTGGAGTGGCGGGGGCAGTAACTATGGCTACACCTTC.

This chain joins TRBV4-3 and TRBJ1-5; D is unclear. The CDR3 loop spans 14 amino acids. Germline lookup yields CDR1 LGHNA and CDR2 YSLEER. V lost 0 bases and J 7 bases, leaving 10 bases between the germline ends. Here the CDR3 reads CASSQEFGKQPQHF. In nucleotides, the CDR3 is TGCGCCAGCAGCCAAGAATTTGGGAAACAGCCCCAGCATTTT.

V and J are TRBV29-1 and TRBJ2-4; D may be TRBD2 (7 bases). Germline V CDR1 and CDR2: SQVTM, ANQGSEA. The CDR3 has 16 amino acids. V was cut by 7 bases and J by 0 bases, with 19 bases left in between. The chain's CDR3 is CSARGGAGSAKNIQYF. The CDR3 region has the DNA TGCAGCGCTCGAGGGGGAGCGGGATCAGCCAAAAACATTCAGTACTTC.

The gene calls are TRBV10-3 and TRBJ2-5, with D possibly matching TRBD1 (5 bases). CDR3 length: 15 amino acids. The germline V and J ends were trimmed by 0 bases and 0 bases, with 8 bases remaining between them. Germline V gives CDR1 ENHRY, CDR2 SYGVKD. CDR3 coding DNA: TGTGCCATCAGTGAGTCCGGCAGGGACCAAGAGACCCAGTACTTC. Translation gives CAISESGRDQETQYF.

This clone was seen only once. The chain is built from TRBV29-1 and TRBJ1-1, with 12 bases aligning to TRBD1. V shed 4 bases and J 1 base; nucleotides not matched to a gene: 10. In germline, CDR1 is SQVTM, CDR2 ANQGSEA. The CDR3 has 17 amino acids. CDR3 bases: TGCAGCGTTGGGCCCCGTTGGGACAGGGGGCCGAACACTGAAGCTTTCTTT. It yields the protein CSVGPRWDRGPNTEAFF.

The chain recombines TRBV5-4 with TRBJ1-5; TRBD1 aligns across 10 bases. Trimming took 3 bases from V and 6 from J; bases not matched to a gene: 12. The CDR3 length is 17 residues. CDR1 is SGHNT and CDR2 is YYREEE in the germline V gene (reference sequence). CDR3: CASSSTRGTGESQPQHF. CDR3 coding DNA: TGTGCCAGCAGCTCAACGCGAGGGACAGGGGAAAGTCAGCCCCAGCATTTT.

As to this clone: Its ends do not fully match the called genes, so a read error is possible. The genes are TRBV4-2 and TRBJ1-5, with 7 bases lining up with TRBD1. The germline V gene encodes CDR1 LGHNA and CDR2 YNFKEQ. The CDR3 spans 13 residues. CDR3 nucleotides: TGTGTCAGCAGCCAGGGACTCCGGGACAGACCATATTTT. This translates into CVSSQGLRDRPYF.

CDR3: CATSTWLAGVLETQYF. DNA for the CDR3: TGTGCCACCAGCACATGGCTAGCGGGAGTCCTGGAGACCCAGTACTTC. The chain is built from TRBV15 and TRBJ2-5, with 10 bases fitting TRBD2. With 4 bases clipped from V and 5 bases from J, the junction kept 10 bases outside the gene matches. This CDR3 region has 16 residues. Germline CDR1 reads LNHNV; CDR2 reads YYDKDF (reference sequence). Full variable domain (missing parts from reference TRBV15 and TRBJ2-5): DAMVIQNPRYQVTQFGKPVTLSCSQTLNHNVMYWYQQKSSQAPKLLFHYYDKDFNNEADTPDNFQSRRPNTSFCFLDIRSPGLGDTAMYLCATSTWLAGVLETQYFGPGTRLLVL.

The chain links TRBV9 to TRBJ1-2; D may be TRBD1 (5 bases). Trimming pared 6 bases from V and 1 base from J, leaving 16 bases between. Germline V gives CDR1 SGDLS, CDR2 YYNGEE. The CDR3 runs 15 residues. CDR3: CASTIGDSDNYGYTF. CDR3 coding DNA: TGTGCCAGCACCATAGGGGATTCGGATAACTATGGCTACACCTTC.

V gene TRBV6-6 combines with J gene TRBJ2-7, with 9 bases fitting TRBD2. V shed 6 bases, J shed 5 bases, and the junction held 8 bases outside the gene matches. Germline CDR1 and CDR2: MNHNY and SVGAGI (reference sequence). There are 14 residues in the CDR3. CDR3 region: CASRRGSGSNEQYF. CDR3 DNA sequence: TGTGCCAGCAGGCGGGGTAGCGGGAGTAACGAGCAGTACTTC.

The chain uses TRBV5-1 and TRBJ2-1, with D uncertain. Germline-derived CDR1 and CDR2 are SGHRS and YFSETQ. V lost 7 bases to trimming and J lost 9 bases, with 11 bases between them. This CDR3 has 11 residues. CDR3 loop: CASYNEFEQFF. The CDR3, as DNA: TGCGCCAGCTACAATGAATTTGAGCAGTTCTTC.

On this clone itself: Since a much larger clone is just one base distant, this may be a read error. DNA for the CDR3: TGTGCCAGCAGTTTTGGTCAGCCCCAGCATTTT. Translation: CASSFGQPQHF. The V gene is TRBV27, the J gene TRBJ1-5; no firm D call. This CDR3 comprises 11 residues. Germline lookup yields CDR1 MNHEY and CDR2 SMNVEV (reference sequence). V lost 3 bases and J 6 bases, leaving 3 bases between the germline ends.

In the case of this clone: Within the sample, other DNA sequences also encode this same CDR3. The chain uses TRBV28 and TRBJ2-7; TRBD2 might be the D (5 bases). CDR3 length equals 12 residues. Per the germline V gene, CDR1 is MDHEN and CDR2 is SYDVKM. Trimming cost V 7 bases and J 3 bases, with 10 bases left between them. As DNA, the CDR3 is TGTGCCAGCACCCTCGGAGGCTACGAGCAGTACTTC. Translated, it gives CASTLGGYEQYF.

The chain employs TRBV1 and TRBJ2-3; the table calls TRBD1, which could not be checked here. TRBV1 is classified as a pseudogene. This CDR3 spans 15 amino acids. The CDR3 DNA sequence: TGCACCAGCAGCCAAGATCTGGCACCCCCAGATACGCAGTATTTT. As protein: CTSSQDLAPPDTQYF.